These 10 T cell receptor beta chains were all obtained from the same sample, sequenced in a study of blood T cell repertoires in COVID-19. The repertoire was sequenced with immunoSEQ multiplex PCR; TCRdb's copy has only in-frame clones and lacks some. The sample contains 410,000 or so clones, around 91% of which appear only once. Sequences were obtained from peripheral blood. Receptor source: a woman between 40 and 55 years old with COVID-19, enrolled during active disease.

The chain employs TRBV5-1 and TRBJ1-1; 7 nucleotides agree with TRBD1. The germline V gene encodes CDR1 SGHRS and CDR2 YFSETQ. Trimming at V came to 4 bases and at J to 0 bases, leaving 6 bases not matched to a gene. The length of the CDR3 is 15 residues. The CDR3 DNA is TGCGCCAGCAGCCTTGACAGGGCTCTGAACACTGAAGCTTTCTTT. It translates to CASSLDRALNTEAFF. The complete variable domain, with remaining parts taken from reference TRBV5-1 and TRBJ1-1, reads KAGVTQTPRYLIKTRGQQVTLSCSPISGHRSVSWYQQTPGQGLQFLFEYFSETQRNKGNFPGRFSGRQFSNSRSEMNVSTLELGDSALYLCASSLDRALNTEAFFGQGTRLTVV.

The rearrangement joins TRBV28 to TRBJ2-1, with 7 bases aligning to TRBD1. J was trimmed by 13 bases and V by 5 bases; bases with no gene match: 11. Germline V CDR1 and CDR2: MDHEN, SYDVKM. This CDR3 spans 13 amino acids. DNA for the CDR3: TGTGCCAGCAGTCTAATACAGGGGCGGCGACAGTTCTTC. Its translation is CASSLIQGRRQFF.

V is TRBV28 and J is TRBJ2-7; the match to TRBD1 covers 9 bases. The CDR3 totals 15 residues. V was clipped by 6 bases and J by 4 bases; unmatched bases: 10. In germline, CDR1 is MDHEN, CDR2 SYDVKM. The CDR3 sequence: CASSDTTGGKYEQYF. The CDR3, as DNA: TGTGCCAGCAGCGATACCACAGGGGGCAAATACGAGCAGTACTTC.

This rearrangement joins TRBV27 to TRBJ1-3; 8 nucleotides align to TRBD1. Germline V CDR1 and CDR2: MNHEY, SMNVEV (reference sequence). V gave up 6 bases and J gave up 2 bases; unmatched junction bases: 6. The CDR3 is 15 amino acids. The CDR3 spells CASRPLDRAGNTIYF. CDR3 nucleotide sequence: TGTGCCAGCAGACCCTTGGACAGGGCTGGAAACACCATATATTTT.

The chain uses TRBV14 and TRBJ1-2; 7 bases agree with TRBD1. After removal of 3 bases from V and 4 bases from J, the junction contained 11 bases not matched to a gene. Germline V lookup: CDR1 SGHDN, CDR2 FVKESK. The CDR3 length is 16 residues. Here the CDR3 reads CASSHSTGRMAYGYTF. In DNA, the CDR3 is TGTGCCAGCAGCCATTCGACAGGGAGGATGGCCTATGGCTACACCTTC.

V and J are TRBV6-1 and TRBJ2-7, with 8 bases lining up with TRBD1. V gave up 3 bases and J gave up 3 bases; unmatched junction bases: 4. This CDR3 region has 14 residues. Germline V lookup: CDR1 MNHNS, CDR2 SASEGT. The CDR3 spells CASSEGQVIYEQYF. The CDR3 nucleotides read TGTGCCAGCAGTGAGGGACAGGTAATCTACGAGCAGTACTTC.

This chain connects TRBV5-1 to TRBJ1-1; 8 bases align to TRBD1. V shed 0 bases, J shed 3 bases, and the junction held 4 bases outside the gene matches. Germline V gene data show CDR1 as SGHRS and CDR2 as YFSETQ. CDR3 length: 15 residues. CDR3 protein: CASSLGQGAYTEAFF. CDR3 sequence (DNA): TGCGCCAGCAGCTTGGGCCAGGGGGCTTACACTGAAGCTTTCTTT. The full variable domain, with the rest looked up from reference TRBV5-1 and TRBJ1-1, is KAGVTQTPRYLIKTRGQQVTLSCSPISGHRSVSWYQQTPGQGLQFLFEYFSETQRNKGNFPGRFSGRQFSNSRSEMNVSTLELGDSALYLCASSLGQGAYTEAFFGQGTRLTVV.

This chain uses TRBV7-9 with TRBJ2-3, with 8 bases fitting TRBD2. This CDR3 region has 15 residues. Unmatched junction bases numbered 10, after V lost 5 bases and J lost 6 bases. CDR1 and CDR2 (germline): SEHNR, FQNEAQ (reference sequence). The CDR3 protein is CASSPWVSGIDTQYF. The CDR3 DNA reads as TGTGCCAGCAGCCCCTGGGTTAGCGGGATTGATACGCAGTATTTT.

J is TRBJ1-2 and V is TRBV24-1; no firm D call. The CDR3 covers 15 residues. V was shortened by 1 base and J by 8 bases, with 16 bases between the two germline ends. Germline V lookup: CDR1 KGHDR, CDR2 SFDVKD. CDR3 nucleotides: TGTGCCACCAGTGATTTAAACAGAGTGACCTCCGGCTACACCTTC. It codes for CATSDLNRVTSGYTF.

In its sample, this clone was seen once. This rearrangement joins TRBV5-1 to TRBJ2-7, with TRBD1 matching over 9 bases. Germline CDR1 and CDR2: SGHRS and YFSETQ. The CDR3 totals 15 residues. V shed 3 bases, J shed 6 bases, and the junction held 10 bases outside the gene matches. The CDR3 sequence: CASSSGQGPPFEQYF. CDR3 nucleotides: TGCGCCAGCAGCTCCGGACAGGGGCCGCCGTTCGAGCAGTACTTC.